This note documents a single TCR beta chain sequence. The table lists this clonotype with many counts. Its antigen remains unidentified. No much larger clonotype is one base removed from it; base qualities were not supplied. These reads were obtained on an Illumina HiSeq 2500. TCR beta libraries were prepared by quantitative 5'-RACE with molecular barcodes. The paper's processing steps were these. A new computational method based on a probabilistic model of VDJ rearrangement was used to identify disease-linked TCR variants. Using fastp trimming at Q25 and MiXCR clonotype assembly, TCRdb reanalyzed the public sequencing data and kept in-frame beta chains. Entries that share a CDR3 protein sequence are merged under the most common genes and DNA. TCRdb, not the authors, supplied the V and J calls. This sample is represented by 500,000 or so distinct CDR3 sequences; approximately 5% of them were singletons. Around 3.5% of the sample belongs to the ten largest clones.

This sample stems from a study of CD8 T cells in ankylosing spondylitis (dated 2017 in TCRdb). Regarding the study in general: T cell receptor beta repertoires were profiled in healthy donors and ankylosing spondylitis patients so that disease-linked TCR variants could be found. The full study cohort was made up of 25 ankylosing spondylitis patients and fewer than 120 healthy donors. Peripheral blood was sampled, and synovial fluid was additionally collected from ankylosing spondylitis patients. Summary of the overall study and its limitations: Blood from ankylosing spondylitis patients appeared to be characterized by a TCR beta motif composed of eight highly homologous amino acid variants. Some of the motif variants had been reported before in the synovial fluid and blood of reactive arthritis patients, a finding that suggests common disease-initiation mechanisms. The disease-linked clones were reported as significantly enriched in matched synovial fluid samples from ankylosing spondylitis patients. The disease-linked clones had a CD8+ phenotype and were found at relatively low frequencies in peripheral blood.

The CDR3 goes from the cysteine to the phenylalanine over 14 residues. The retained sequence is limited to the CDR3, 42 bases, with the frame set at the first base. At the junction V is shortened by 0 bases and J by 0 bases, with 6 bases in between. For CDR1 and CDR2, the germline V gene lists SGHRS and YFSETQ. This clonotype originated in a male donor with ankylosing spondylitis. The sample was blood, either unsorted or a sorted T cell fraction (not recorded which). The V and J genes are TRBV5-1 and TRBJ1-1; a confident D gene designation cannot be given. The nucleotide sequence is TGCGCCAGCAGCTTGGTCCCGATGAACACTGAAGCTTTCTTT. Translated, this is CASSLVPMNTEAFF.